This TCR beta chain is from a study of blood T cell repertoires in COVID-19. Whole-study context: PBMCs, B-cell-depleted T cells, or T cells were the source of the cDNA or gDNA that made up the material.

Patients in Seattle were enrolled during active infection, then followed longitudinally. Using immunoSEQ multiplex PCR, the repertoire was profiled, and TCRdb retains in-frame clones only, with some absent. The sample holds around 70,000 clones; approximately 91% are singletons and the top ten take 2% to 3%. The CDR3 contains 15 residues. Trimming stripped 1 base from V and 4 bases from J, with 10 bases between. Germline V gene data show CDR1 as KGHSH and CDR2 as LQKENI. The sequencing sample was made of peripheral blood. The chain combines TRBV18 with TRBJ1-4; D not resolved. This receptor was identified in a man in his fifties or sixties with COVID-19, enrolled during active disease. CDR3 loop: CASSPQESVNEKLFF. CDR3 nucleotide sequence: TGTGCCAGCTCACCACAGGAGTCTGTTAATGAAAAACTGTTTTTT.